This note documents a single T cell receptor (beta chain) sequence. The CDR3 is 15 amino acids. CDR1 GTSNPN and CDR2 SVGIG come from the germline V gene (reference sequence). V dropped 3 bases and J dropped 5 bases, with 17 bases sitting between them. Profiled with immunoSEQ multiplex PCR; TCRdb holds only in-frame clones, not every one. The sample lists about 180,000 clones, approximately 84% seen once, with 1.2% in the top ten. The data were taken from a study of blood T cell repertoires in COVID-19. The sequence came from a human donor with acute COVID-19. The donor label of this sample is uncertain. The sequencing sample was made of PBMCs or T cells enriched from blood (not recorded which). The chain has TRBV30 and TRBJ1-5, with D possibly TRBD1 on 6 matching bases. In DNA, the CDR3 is TGTGCCTGGAGAATAGGGTGGGACACCGATCAGCCCCAGCATTTT. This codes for CAWRIGWDTDQPQHF.